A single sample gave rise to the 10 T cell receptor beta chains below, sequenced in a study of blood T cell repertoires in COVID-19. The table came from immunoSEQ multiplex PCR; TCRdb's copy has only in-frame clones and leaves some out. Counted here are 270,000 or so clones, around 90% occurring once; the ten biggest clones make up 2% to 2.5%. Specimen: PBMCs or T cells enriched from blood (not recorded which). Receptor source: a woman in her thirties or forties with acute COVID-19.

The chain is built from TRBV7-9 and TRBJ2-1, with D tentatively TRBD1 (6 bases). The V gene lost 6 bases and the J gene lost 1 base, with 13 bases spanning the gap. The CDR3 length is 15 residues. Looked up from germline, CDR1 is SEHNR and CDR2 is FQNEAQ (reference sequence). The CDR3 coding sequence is TGTGCCAGCAGTCACAGGGTGGGGTCCTACAATGAGCAGTTCTTC. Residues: CASSHRVGSYNEQFF.

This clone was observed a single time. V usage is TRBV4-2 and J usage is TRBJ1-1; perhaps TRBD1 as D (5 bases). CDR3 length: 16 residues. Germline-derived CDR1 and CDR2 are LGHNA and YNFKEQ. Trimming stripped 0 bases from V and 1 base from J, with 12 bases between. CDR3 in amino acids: CASSQDGALGNTEAFF. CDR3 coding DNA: TGTGCCAGCAGCCAAGATGGGGCTCTTGGGAACACTGAAGCTTTCTTT.

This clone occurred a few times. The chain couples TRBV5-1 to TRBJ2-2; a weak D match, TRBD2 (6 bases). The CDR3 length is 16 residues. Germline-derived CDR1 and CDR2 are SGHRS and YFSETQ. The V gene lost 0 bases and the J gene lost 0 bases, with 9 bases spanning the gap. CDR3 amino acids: CASSLAGGANTGELFF. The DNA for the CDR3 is TGCGCCAGCAGCTTGGCGGGCGGGGCGAACACCGGGGAGCTGTTTTTT.

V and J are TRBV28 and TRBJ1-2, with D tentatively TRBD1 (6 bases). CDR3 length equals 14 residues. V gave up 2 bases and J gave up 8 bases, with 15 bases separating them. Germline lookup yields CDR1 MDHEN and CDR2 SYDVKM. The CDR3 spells CASSLTGKSGGYTF. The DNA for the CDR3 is TGTGCCAGCAGTTTAACAGGGAAGAGTGGCGGCTACACCTTC.

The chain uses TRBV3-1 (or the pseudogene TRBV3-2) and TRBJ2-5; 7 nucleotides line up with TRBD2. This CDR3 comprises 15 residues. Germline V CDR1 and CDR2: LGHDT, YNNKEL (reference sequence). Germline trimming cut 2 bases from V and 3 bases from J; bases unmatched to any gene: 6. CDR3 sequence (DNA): TGTGCCAGCAGCCAAAGACCGGGGAGGGAAGAGACCCAGTACTTC. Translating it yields CASSQRPGREETQYF.

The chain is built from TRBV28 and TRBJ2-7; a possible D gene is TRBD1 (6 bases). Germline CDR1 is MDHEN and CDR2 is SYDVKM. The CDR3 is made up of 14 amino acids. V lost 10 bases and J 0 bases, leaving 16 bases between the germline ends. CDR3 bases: TGTGCCATACAGGGCGAACTTCTCTCCTACGAGCAGTACTTC. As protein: CAIQGELLSYEQYF.

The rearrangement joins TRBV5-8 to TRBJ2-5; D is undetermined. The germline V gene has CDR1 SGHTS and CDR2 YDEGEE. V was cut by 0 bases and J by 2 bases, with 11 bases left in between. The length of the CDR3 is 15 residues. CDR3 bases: TGTGCCAGCAGCTTGGATGGTCCACGGCAAGAGACCCAGTACTTC. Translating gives CASSLDGPRQETQYF.

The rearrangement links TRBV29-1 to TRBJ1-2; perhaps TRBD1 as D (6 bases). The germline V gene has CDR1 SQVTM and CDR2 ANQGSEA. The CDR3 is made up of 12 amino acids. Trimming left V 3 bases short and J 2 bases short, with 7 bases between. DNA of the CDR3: TGCAGCGTTGACGACAGGAACTATGGCTACACCTTC. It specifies CSVDDRNYGYTF. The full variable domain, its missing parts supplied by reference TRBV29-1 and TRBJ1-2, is SAVISQKPSRDICQRGTSLTIQCQVDSQVTMMFWYRQQPGQSLTLIATANQGSEATYESGFVIDKFPISRPNLTFSTLTVSNMSPEDSSIYLCSVDDRNYGYTFGSGTRLTVV.

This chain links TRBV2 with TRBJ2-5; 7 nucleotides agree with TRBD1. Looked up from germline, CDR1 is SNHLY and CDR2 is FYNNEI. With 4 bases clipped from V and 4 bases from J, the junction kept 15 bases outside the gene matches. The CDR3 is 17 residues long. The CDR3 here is CASSARGGSQFLETQYF. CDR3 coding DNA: TGTGCCAGCAGTGCCCGAGGGGGCAGCCAATTCCTAGAGACCCAGTACTTC. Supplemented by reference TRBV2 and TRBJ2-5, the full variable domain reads EPEVTQTPSHQVTQMGQEVILRCVPISNHLYFYWYRQILGQKVEFLVSFYNNEISEKSEIFDDQFSVERPDGSNFTLKIRSTKLEDSAMYFCASSARGGSQFLETQYFGPGTRLLVL.

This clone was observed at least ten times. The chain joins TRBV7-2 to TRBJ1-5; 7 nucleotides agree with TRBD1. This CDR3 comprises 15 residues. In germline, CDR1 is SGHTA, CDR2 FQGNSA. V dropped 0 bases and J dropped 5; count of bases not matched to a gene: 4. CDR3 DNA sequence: TGTGCCAGCAGCTTAGCGTGGACAGGAGATCAGCCCCAGCATTTT. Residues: CASSLAWTGDQPQHF.